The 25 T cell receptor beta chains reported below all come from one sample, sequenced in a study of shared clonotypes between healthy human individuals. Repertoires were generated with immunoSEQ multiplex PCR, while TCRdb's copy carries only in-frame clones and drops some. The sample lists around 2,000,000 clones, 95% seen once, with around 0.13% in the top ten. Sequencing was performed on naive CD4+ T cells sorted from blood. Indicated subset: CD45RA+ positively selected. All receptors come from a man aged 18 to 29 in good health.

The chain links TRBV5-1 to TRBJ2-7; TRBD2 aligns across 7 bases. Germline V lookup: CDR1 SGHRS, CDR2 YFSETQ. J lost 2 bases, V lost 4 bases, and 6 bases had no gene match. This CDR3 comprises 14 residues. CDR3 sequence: CASSTWGGAYEQYF. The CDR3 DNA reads TGCGCCAGCAGCACCTGGGGGGGAGCCTACGAGCAGTACTTC.

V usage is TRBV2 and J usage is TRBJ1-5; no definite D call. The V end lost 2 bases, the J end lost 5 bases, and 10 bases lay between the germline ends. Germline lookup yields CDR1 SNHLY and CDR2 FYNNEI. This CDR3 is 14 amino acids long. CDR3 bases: TGTGCCAGCAGTGAATTAAAGAGGGATCAGCCCCAGCATTTT. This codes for CASSELKRDQPQHF. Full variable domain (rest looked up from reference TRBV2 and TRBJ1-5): EPEVTQTPSHQVTQMGQEVILRCVPISNHLYFYWYRQILGQKVEFLVSFYNNEISEKSEIFDDQFSVERPDGSNFTLKIRSTKLEDSAMYFCASSELKRDQPQHFGDGTRLSIL.

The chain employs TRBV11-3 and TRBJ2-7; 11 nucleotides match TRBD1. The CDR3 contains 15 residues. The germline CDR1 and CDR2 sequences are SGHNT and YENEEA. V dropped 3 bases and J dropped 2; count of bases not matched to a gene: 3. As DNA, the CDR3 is TGTGCCAGCAGCTTGGGACAGGGGGGAGCCTACGAGCAGTACTTC. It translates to CASSLGQGGAYEQYF.

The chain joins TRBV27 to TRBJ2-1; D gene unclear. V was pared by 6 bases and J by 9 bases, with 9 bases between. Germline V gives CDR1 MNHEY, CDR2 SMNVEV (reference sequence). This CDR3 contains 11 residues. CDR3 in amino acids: CASRQMGEQFF. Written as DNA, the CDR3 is TGTGCCAGCAGACAAATGGGTGAGCAGTTCTTC.

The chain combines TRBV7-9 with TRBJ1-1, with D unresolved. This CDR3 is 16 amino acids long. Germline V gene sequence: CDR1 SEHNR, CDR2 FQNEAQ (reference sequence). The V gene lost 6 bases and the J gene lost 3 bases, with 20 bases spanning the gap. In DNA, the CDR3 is TGTGCCAGCAGATATGTACCCCATTCAAGGGACACTGAAGCTTTCTTT. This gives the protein CASRYVPHSRDTEAFF.

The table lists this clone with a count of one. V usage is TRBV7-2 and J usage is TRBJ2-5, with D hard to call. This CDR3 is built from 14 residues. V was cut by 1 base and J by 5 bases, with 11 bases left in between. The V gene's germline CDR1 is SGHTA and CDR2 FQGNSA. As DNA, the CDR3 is TGTGCCAGCAGCTTAGATTGGGGTGTGGAGACCCAGTACTTC. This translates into CASSLDWGVETQYF.

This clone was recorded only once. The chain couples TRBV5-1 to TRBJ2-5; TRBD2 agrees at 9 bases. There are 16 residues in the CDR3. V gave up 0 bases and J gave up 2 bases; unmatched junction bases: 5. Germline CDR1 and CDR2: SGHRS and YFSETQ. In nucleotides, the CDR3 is TGCGCCAGCAGCTTGGGCGGGAGGGTACCTCAAGAGACCCAGTACTTC. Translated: CASSLGGRVPQETQYF.

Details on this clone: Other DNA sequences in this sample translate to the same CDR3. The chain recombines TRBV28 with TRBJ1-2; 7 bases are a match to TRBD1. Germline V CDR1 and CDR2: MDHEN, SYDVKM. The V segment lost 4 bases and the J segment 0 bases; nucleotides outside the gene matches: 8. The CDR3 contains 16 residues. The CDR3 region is CASSSTTGTPNYGYTF. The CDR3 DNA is TGTGCCAGCAGTTCCACGACAGGGACACCTAACTATGGCTACACCTTC.

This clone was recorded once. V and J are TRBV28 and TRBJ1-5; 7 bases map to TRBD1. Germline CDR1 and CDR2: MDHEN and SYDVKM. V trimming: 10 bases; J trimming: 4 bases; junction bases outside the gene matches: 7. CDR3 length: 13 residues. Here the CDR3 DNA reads TGTGCCACCCTGACAGGGTGGAATCAGCCCCAGCATTTT. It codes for CATLTGWNQPQHF.

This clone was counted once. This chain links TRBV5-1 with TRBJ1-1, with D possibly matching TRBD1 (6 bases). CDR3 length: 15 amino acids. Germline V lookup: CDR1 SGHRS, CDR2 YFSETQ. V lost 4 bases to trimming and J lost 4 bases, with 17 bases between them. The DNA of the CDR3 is TGCGCCAGCAGCGAACTACAGGGTGGGGGCACTGAAGCTTTCTTT. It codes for CASSELQGGGTEAFF.

CDR3 nucleotide sequence: TGTGCCAGCAGCGTAGGGCCAGGCACAGATACGCAGTATTTT. Translation gives CASSVGPGTDTQYF. The chain uses TRBV9 and TRBJ2-3; no firm D call. The CDR3 is made up of 14 amino acids. V was clipped by 0 bases and J by 1 base, with 6 bases between them. The germline CDR1 and CDR2 sequences are SGDLS and YYNGEE. The complete variable domain, with remaining parts taken from reference TRBV9 and TRBJ2-3, reads DSGVTQTPKHLITATGQRVTLRCSPRSGDLSVYWYQQSLDQGLQFLIQYYNGEERAKGNILERFSAQQFPDLHSELNLSSLELGDSALYFCASSVGPGTDTQYFGPGTRLTVL.

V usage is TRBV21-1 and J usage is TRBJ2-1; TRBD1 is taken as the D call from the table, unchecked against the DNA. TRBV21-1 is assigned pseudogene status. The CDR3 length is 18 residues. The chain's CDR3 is CASSNGGPGQGLCNEQFF. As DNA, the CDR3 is TGTGCCAGCAGCAATGGGGGACCGGGACAGGGTTTGTGCAATGAGCAGTTCTTC.

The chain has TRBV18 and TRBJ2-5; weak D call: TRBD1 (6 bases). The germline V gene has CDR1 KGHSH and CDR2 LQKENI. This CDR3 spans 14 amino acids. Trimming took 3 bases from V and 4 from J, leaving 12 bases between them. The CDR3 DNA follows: TGTGCCAGCTCACCTGGACAGTGGCCAGAGACCCAGTACTTC. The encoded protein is CASSPGQWPETQYF.

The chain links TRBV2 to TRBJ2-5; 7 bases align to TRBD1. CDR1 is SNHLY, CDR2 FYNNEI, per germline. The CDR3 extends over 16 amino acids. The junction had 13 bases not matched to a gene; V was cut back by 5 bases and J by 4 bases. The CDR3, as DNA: TGTGCCAGCAGTAGAGATCTGGCAGGGGGAAGAGAGACCCAGTACTTC. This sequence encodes CASSRDLAGGRETQYF.

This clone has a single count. CDR3 sequence reads: CASSFGSAGSSEQFF. The DNA for the CDR3 is TGTGCCAGCAGCTTCGGCTCAGCGGGGTCCAGTGAGCAGTTCTTC. The chain links TRBV9 to TRBJ2-1; 7 bases map to TRBD2. Per the germline V gene, CDR1 is SGDLS and CDR2 is YYNGEE. The CDR3 runs to 15 residues. With 4 bases clipped from V and 9 bases from J, the junction kept 13 bases outside the gene matches.

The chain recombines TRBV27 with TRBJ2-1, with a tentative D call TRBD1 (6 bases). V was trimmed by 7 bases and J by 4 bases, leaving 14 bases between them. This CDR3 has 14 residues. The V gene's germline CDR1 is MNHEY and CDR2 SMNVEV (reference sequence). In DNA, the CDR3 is TGTGCCAGCACCCGGGCGAGGGGGTACAATGAGCAGTTCTTC. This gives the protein CASTRARGYNEQFF.

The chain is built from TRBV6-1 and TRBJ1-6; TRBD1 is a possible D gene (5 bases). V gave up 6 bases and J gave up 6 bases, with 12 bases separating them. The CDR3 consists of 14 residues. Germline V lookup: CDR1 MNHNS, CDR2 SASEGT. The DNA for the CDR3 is TGTGCCAGCAGGGTGACAGTAATTAATTCACCCCTCCACTTT. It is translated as CASRVTVINSPLHF.

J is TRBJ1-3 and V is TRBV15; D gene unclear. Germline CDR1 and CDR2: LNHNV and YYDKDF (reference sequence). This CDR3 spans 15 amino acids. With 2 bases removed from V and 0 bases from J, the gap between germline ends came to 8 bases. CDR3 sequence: CATSRSKSSGNTIYF. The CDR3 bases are TGTGCCACCAGCAGATCGAAGAGCTCTGGAAACACCATATATTTT.

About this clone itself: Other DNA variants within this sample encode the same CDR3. CDR3 DNA sequence: TGTGCCAGCTCACCAGACAGGGGCTCTGGAAACACCATATATTTT. This translates into CASSPDRGSGNTIYF. The chain employs TRBV18 and TRBJ1-3; the match to TRBD1 covers 8 bases. The CDR3 extends over 15 amino acids. The V segment lost 2 bases and the J segment 0 bases; nucleotides outside the gene matches: 0. Germline V gene data show CDR1 as KGHSH and CDR2 as LQKENI.

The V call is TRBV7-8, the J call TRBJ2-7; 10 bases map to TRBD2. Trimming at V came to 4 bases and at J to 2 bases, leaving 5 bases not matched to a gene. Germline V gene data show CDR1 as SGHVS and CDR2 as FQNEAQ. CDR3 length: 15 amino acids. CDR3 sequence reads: CASSSLAGDPYEQYF. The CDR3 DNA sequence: TGTGCCAGCAGCTCCCTAGCGGGGGACCCCTACGAGCAGTACTTC.

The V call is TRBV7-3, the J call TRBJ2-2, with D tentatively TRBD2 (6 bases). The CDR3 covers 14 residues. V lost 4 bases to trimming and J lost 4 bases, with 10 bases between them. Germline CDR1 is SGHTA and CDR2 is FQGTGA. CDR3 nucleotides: TGTGCCAGCAGCTCCCCTAGCGCCACCGGGGAGCTGTTTTTT. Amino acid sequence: CASSSPSATGELFF.

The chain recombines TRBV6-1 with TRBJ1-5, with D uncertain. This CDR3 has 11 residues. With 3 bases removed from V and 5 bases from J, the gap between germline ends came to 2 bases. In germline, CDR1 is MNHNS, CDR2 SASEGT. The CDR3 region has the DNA TGTGCCAGCAGTGAGGATCAGCCCCAGCATTTT. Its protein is CASSEDQPQHF.

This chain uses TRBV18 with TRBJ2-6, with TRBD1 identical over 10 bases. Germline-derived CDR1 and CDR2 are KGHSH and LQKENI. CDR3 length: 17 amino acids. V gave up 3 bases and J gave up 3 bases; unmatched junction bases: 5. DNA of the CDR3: TGTGCCAGCTCACCCCGGGACAGGGGACTTGGGGCCAACGTCCTGACTTTC. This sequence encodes CASSPRDRGLGANVLTF.

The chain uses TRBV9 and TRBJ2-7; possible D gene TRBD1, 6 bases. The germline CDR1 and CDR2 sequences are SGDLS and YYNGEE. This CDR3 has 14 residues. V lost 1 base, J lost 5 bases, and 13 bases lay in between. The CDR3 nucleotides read TGTGCCAGCAGCGTACAGCCGGACAGAAACGAGCAGTACTTC. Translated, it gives CASSVQPDRNEQYF.

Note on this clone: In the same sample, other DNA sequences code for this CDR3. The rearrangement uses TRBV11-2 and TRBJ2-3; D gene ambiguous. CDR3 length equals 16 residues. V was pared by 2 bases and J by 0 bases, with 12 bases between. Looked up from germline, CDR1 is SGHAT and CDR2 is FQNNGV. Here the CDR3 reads CASSLNGRSSTDTQYF. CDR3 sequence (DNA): TGTGCCAGCAGCTTAAATGGTCGATCTAGCACAGATACGCAGTATTTT.